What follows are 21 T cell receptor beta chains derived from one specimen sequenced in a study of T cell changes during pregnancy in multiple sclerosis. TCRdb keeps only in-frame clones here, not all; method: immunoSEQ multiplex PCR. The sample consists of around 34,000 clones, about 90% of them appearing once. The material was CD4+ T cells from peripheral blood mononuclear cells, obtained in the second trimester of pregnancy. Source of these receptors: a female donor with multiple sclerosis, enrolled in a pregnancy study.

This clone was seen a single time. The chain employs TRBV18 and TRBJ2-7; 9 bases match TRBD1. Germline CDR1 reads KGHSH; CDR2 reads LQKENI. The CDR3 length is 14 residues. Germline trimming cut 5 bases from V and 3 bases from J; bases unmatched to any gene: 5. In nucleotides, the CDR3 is TGTGCCAGCTCAACCGGGACAGGGATCTACGAGCAGTACTTC. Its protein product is CASSTGTGIYEQYF.

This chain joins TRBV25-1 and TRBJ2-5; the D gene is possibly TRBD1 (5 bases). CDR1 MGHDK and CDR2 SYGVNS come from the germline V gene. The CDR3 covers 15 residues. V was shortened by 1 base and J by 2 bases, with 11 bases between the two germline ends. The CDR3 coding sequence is TGTGCCAGCAGTGAATTTGTAACAGGACAAGAGACCCAGTACTTC. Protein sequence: CASSEFVTGQETQYF.

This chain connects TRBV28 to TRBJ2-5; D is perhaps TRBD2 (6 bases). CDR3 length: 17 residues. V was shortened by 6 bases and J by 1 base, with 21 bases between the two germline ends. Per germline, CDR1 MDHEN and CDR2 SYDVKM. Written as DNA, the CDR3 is TGTGCCAGCAGCACATTCGCGGGGTATAGACTCCAAGAGACCCAGTACTTC. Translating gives CASSTFAGYRLQETQYF.

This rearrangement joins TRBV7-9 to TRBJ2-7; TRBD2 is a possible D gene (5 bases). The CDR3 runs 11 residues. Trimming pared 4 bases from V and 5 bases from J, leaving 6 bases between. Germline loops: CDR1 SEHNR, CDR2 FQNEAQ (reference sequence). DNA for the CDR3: TGTGCCAGCAGCTCACTAGACGAGCAGTACTTC. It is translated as CASSSLDEQYF.

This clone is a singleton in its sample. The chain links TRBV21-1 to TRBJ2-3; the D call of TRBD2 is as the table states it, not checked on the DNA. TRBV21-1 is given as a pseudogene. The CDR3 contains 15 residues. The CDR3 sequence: CASSSGGGNTDTQYF. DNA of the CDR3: TGTGCCAGCAGTAGCGGGGGGGGGAACACAGATACGCAGTATTTT.

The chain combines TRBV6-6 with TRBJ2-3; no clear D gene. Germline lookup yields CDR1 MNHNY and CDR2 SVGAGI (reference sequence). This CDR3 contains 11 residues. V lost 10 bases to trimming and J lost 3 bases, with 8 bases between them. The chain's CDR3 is CATLRTDTQYF. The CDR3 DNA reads TGTGCCACCCTCAGGACAGATACGCAGTATTTT.

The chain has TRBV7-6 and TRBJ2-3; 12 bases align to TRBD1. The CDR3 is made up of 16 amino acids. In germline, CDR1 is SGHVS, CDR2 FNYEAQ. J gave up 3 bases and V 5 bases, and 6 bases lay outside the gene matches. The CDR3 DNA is TGTGCCAGCAGCCTTGGGACAGGGGGCTTAACAGATACGCAGTATTTT. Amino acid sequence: CASSLGTGGLTDTQYF. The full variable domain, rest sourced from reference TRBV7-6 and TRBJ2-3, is GAGVSQSPRYKVTKRGQDVALRCDPISGHVSLYWYRQALGQGPEFLTYFNYEAQQDKSGLPNDRFSAERPEGSISTLTIQRTEQRDSAMYRCASSLGTGGLTDTQYFGPGTRLTVL.

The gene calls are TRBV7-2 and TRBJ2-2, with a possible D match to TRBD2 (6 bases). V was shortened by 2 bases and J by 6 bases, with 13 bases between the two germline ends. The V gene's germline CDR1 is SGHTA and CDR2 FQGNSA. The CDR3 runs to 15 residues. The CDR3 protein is CASSLTGRPAGELFF. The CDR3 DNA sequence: TGTGCCAGCAGCTTAACCGGGAGACCCGCCGGGGAGCTGTTTTTT.

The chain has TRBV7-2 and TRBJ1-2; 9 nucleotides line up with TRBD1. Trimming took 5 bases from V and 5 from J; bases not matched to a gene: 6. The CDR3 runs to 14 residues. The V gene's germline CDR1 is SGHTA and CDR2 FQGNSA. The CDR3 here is CASSAGQGIYGYTF. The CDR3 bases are TGTGCCAGCAGCGCCGGACAGGGGATATATGGCTACACCTTC.

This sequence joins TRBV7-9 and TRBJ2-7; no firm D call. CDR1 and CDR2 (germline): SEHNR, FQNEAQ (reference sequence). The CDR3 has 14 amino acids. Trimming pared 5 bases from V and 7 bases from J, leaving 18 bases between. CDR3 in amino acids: CASSPGSISWEQYF. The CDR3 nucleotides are TGTGCCAGCAGCCCCGGTTCCATTTCTTGGGAGCAGTACTTC.

CDR3 sequence (DNA): TGTGCCAGGGGGACTAGCGGGAGGGCCGGAACCGGGGAGCTGTTTTTT. Its protein product is CARGTSGRAGTGELFF. The genes are TRBV19 and TRBJ2-2; 16 positions agree with TRBD2. V was pared by 9 bases and J by 5 bases, with 6 bases of the junction left unmatched. The germline V gene has CDR1 LNHDA and CDR2 SQIVND (reference sequence). There are 16 residues in the CDR3.

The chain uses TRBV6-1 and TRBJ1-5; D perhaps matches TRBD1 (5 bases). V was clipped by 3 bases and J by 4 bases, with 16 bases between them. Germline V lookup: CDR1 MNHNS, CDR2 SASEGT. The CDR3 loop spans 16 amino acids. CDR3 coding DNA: TGTGCCAGCAGTGATCGCCGGGACTCGATAAATCAGCCCCAGCATTTT. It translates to CASSDRRDSINQPQHF.

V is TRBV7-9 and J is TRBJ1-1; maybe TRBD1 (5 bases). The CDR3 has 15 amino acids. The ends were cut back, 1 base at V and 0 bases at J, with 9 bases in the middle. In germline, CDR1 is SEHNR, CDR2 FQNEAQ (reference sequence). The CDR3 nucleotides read TGTGCCAGCAGCTTAGGACAGCACATGAACACTGAAGCTTTCTTT. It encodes CASSLGQHMNTEAFF.

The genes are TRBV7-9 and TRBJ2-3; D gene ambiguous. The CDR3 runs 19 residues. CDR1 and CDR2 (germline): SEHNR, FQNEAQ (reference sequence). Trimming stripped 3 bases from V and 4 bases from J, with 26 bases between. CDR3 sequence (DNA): TGTGCCAGCAGCTTTCCGTCGACTGCTTGGAGAGCTATAGCAGATACGCAGTATTTT. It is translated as CASSFPSTAWRAIADTQYF.

The CDR3 DNA reads as TGTGCCAGCAGCACCCGACAGGCCGGGGAGCTGTTTTTT. Amino acids: CASSTRQAGELFF. The genes are TRBV14 and TRBJ2-2; maybe TRBD1 (6 bases). V lost 5 bases, J lost 6 bases, and 10 bases lay in between. CDR1 is SGHDN, CDR2 FVKESK, per germline. This CDR3 is 13 amino acids long.

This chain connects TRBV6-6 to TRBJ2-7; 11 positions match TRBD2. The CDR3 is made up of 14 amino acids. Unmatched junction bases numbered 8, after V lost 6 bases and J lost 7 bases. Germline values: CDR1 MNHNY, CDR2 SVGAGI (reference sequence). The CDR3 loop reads CASRELAGDGEQYF. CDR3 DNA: TGTGCCAGCAGAGAACTAGCGGGAGACGGTGAGCAGTACTTC.

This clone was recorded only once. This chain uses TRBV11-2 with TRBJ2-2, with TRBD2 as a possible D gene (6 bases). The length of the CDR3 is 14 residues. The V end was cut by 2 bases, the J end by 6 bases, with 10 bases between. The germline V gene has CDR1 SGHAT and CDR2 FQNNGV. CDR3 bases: TGTGCCAGCAGCTTAACTAGCTGGGCCGGGGAGCTGTTTTTT. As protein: CASSLTSWAGELFF. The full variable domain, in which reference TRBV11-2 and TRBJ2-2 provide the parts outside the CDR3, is EAGVAQSPRYKIIEKRQSVAFWCNPISGHATLYWYQQILGQGPKLLIQFQNNGVVDDSQLPKDRFSAERLKGVDSTLKIQPAKLEDSAVYLCASSLTSWAGELFFGEGSRLTVL.

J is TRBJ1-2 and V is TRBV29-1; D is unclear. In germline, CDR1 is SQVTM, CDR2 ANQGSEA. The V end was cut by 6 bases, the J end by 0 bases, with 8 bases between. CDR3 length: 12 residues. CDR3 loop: CSVTRTNYGYTF. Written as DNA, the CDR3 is TGCAGCGTAACGAGAACTAACTATGGCTACACCTTC.

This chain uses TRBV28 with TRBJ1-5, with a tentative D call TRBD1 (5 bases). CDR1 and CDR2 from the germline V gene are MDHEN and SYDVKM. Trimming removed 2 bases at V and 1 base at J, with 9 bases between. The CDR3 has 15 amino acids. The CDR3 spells CASSLRQTSNQPQHF. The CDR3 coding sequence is TGTGCCAGCAGTTTAAGACAGACGAGCAATCAGCCCCAGCATTTT.

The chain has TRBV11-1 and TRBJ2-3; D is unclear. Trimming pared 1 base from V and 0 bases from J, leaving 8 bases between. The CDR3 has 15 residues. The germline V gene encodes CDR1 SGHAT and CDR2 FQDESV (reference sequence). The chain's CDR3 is CASSLGAASTDTQYF. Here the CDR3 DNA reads TGTGCCAGCAGCTTAGGGGCAGCTAGCACAGATACGCAGTATTTT.

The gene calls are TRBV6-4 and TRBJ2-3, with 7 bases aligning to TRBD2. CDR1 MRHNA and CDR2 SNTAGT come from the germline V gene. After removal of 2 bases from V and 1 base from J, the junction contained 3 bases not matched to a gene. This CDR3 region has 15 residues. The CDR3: CASSDAAGGTDTQYF. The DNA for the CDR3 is TGTGCCAGCAGTGACGCGGCGGGAGGCACAGATACGCAGTATTTT.